The 26 T cell receptor beta chains below were found in one sample sequenced in a study of vaccination and CD4 T cells after COVID-19. Treatment indicated: roughly 10-day PBMC culture with coronavirus spike peptide pools or control peptides (ViraFEST assay). Which antigens these TCRs recognize remains unknown. Cultured CD4+ T cells had their DNA profiled by the Oncomine TCR Beta short-read assay. TCRdb used MiXCR to reprocess the PCR reads, holding one entry per CDR3 protein. In the table there are around 21,000 distinct CDR3 sequences, 48% of which are singletons. Sequences were derived from CD4+ T cells from blood, cultured in vitro, sampled after SARS-CoV-2 vaccination. All receptors derive from a human donor who had recovered from COVID-19.

This clonotype was recorded a few times. This chain joins TRBV20-1 and TRBJ1-1, with D unclear. CDR1 and CDR2 from the germline V gene are DFQATT and SNEGSKA (reference sequence). The CDR3 contains 14 residues. The V end was cut by 1 base, the J end by 0 bases, with 9 bases between. The CDR3 region is CSARAHRLNTEAFF. The CDR3 nucleotides read TGCAGTGCTAGAGCGCACAGACTGAACACTGAAGCTTTCTTT.

A few counts support this clonotype. The CDR3, as DNA: TGCAGTGCTAGAAAGGCGGGACAGGGTCTCACCGGGGAGCTGTTTTTT. The encoded protein is CSARKAGQGLTGELFF. V and J are TRBV20-1 and TRBJ2-2; 9 bases are shared with TRBD1. The germline gives CDR1 DFQATT, CDR2 SNEGSKA (reference sequence). The CDR3 extends over 16 amino acids. V shed 2 bases and J 4 bases; nucleotides not matched to a gene: 8.

This clonotype has a handful of counts. The chain combines TRBV10-3 with TRBJ2-5; 9 positions match TRBD2. CDR3 length: 13 residues. The V segment lost 7 bases and the J segment 5 bases; nucleotides outside the gene matches: 5. CDR1 is ENHRY, CDR2 SYGVKD, per germline. The CDR3 sequence: CAITDGLAETQYF. CDR3 bases: TGTGCCATCACCGATGGACTAGCGGAGACCCAGTACTTC.

The chain uses TRBV5-1 and TRBJ2-1; D ambiguous. In germline, CDR1 is SGHRS, CDR2 YFSETQ. V shed 8 bases and J shed 6 bases, with 12 bases lying between them. The CDR3 covers 12 residues. CDR3 bases: TGCGCCAGTAGACTCGGCTCCAATGAGCAGTTCTTC. It specifies CASRLGSNEQFF.

Only a few counts were recorded for this clonotype. V is TRBV6-1 and J is TRBJ1-2; 10 bases line up with TRBD1. The length of the CDR3 is 13 residues. The V gene's germline CDR1 is MNHNS and CDR2 SASEGT. J was trimmed by 7 bases and V by 6 bases; bases with no gene match: 5. As DNA, the CDR3 is TGTGCCAGCAGCCGGGACAGGGGAGGTGGCTACACCTTC. Its translation is CASSRDRGGGYTF.

The CDR3 DNA sequence: TGTGCCAGCAGCTTATTGATTCTCGGGGACAAGACTTATCAGCCCCAGCATTTT. The encoded protein is CASSLLILGDKTYQPQHF. The chain joins TRBV7-2 to TRBJ1-5; the D gene is possibly TRBD1 (6 bases). V was trimmed by 2 bases and J by 5 bases, leaving 22 bases between them. CDR1 is SGHTA and CDR2 is FQGNSA in the germline V gene. This CDR3 comprises 18 residues.

J is TRBJ2-7 and V is TRBV11-2; D is possibly TRBD1 or TRBD2 (6 bases each). The CDR3 totals 15 residues. Trimming pared 2 bases from V and 12 bases from J, leaving 23 bases between. Looked up from germline, CDR1 is SGHAT and CDR2 is FQNNGV. The CDR3: CASSLIRGQGTFPYF. CDR3 DNA sequence: TGTGCCAGCAGCTTAATACGGGGGCAGGGAACTTTCCCGTACTTC.

The V gene is TRBV10-3, the J gene TRBJ1-6, with D hard to call. The V and J ends lost 3 bases and 12 bases respectively, with 12 bases between them. The germline V gene encodes CDR1 ENHRY and CDR2 SYGVKD. This CDR3 is built from 13 residues. CDR3 DNA sequence: TGTGCCATCAGTGATATACAGCACCAACCCCTCCACTTT. Amino acid sequence: CAISDIQHQPLHF.

The chain uses TRBV11-3 and TRBJ2-7; D is undetermined. Per germline, CDR1 SGHNT and CDR2 YENEEA. The V gene lost 4 bases and the J gene lost 3 bases, with 16 bases spanning the gap. The CDR3 spans 15 residues. CDR3 region: CASSSGIGQFYEQYF. The CDR3, as DNA: TGTGCCAGCAGCTCGGGCATCGGGCAGTTCTACGAGCAGTACTTC.

The table lists this clonotype with a few counts. The chain carries TRBV20-1 and TRBJ2-2, with D tentatively TRBD1 (5 bases). This CDR3 spans 14 amino acids. Trimming left V 2 bases short and J 4 bases short, with 11 bases between. Per germline, CDR1 DFQATT and CDR2 SNEGSKA (reference sequence). CDR3 nucleotide sequence: TGCAGTGCTAGAAAGGGGTTAAGCACCGGGGAGCTGTTTTTT. Translating it yields CSARKGLSTGELFF.

The genes are TRBV20-1 and TRBJ2-3; D possibly corresponds to TRBD1 (5 bases). The CDR3 consists of 15 residues. The V gene's germline CDR1 is DFQATT and CDR2 SNEGSKA (reference sequence). V was trimmed by 4 bases and J by 1 base, leaving 15 bases between them. This CDR3 reads CSANAGLGGTDTQYF. The CDR3 coding sequence is TGCAGTGCTAATGCAGGGCTCGGAGGCACAGATACGCAGTATTTT.

This sequence joins TRBV7-9 and TRBJ1-5; no firm D call. The V gene's germline CDR1 is SEHNR and CDR2 FQNEAQ (reference sequence). CDR3 size: 13 residues. The V gene lost 5 bases and the J gene lost 11 bases, with 16 bases spanning the gap. The CDR3 nucleotides read TGTGCCAGCAGCCGGATAGAATCGGAATCCCAGCATTTT. Amino acids: CASSRIESESQHF.

In its sample, this clonotype was seen a few times. The J gene is TRBJ1-5, the V gene TRBV20-1; weak D call: TRBD1 (5 bases). V was shortened by 1 base and J by 7 bases, with 14 bases between the two germline ends. Germline-derived CDR1 and CDR2 are DFQATT and SNEGSKA (reference sequence). The CDR3 has 14 residues. The CDR3 spells CSARGGRTGQPQHF. The CDR3 nucleotides read TGCAGTGCTAGAGGGGGACGGACTGGGCAGCCCCAGCATTTT.

The chain uses TRBV7-9 and TRBJ1-5, with 7 bases lining up with TRBD1. The CDR3 contains 14 residues. Looked up from germline, CDR1 is SEHNR and CDR2 is FQNEAQ (reference sequence). After removal of 5 bases from V and 3 bases from J, the junction contained 4 bases not matched to a gene. The CDR3: CASSPQGDNQPQHF. The CDR3 bases are TGTGCCAGCAGCCCCCAGGGGGACAATCAGCCCCAGCATTTT.

V and J are TRBV4-1 and TRBJ1-3; maybe TRBD1 (5 bases). The CDR3 is 15 residues long. The V gene lost 2 bases and the J gene lost 0 bases, with 8 bases spanning the gap. CDR1 MGHRA and CDR2 YSYEKL come from the germline V gene. The CDR3 bases are TGCGCCAGCAGCCAAACAGGCCTCTCTGGAAACACCATATATTTT. It translates to CASSQTGLSGNTIYF.

V is TRBV7-6 and J is TRBJ2-7, with TRBD1 as a possible D gene (5 bases). Deletions cut 1 base from V and 6 bases from J, with 10 bases between. The CDR3 is 13 residues long. CDR1 SGHVS and CDR2 FNYEAQ come from the germline V gene. This CDR3 is CASSLGQSAEQYF. The CDR3 coding sequence is TGTGCCAGCAGCTTAGGACAGTCGGCCGAGCAGTACTTC.

This clonotype was seen just once. An end of the junction differs from the germline gene, which may be a read error. This chain connects TRBV19 to TRBJ1-1; 7 positions match TRBD1. Germline V CDR1 and CDR2: LNHDA, SQIVND (reference sequence). The CDR3 is 16 residues long. This chain's CDR3 is CASSTQRQGSRTEAFF. The DNA for the CDR3 is TGTGCCAGTAGTACCCAGCGACAGGGCAGTAGGACTGAGGCTTTCTTT.

The chain combines TRBV12-3 or TRBV12-4 with TRBJ1-1; no firm D call. The CDR3 has 14 residues. Trimming removed 3 bases at V and 3 bases at J, with 11 bases between. The CDR3 bases are TGTGCCAGCAGTTTGAGTAGTGGGGACACTGAAGCTTTCTTT. This encodes CASSLSSGDTEAFF.

The rearrangement joins TRBV6-2 or TRBV6-3 to TRBJ1-1; maybe TRBD1 (6 bases). The length of the CDR3 is 15 residues. V lost 6 bases to trimming and J lost 0 bases, with 14 bases between them. CDR1 and CDR2 (germline): MNHEY, SVGEGT. CDR3 bases: TGTGCCAGCAGACTAGGACAGCCATTGAACACTGAAGCTTTCTTT. This sequence encodes CASRLGQPLNTEAFF.

This chain connects TRBV11-3 to TRBJ2-1, with 14 nucleotides matching TRBD2. With 4 bases clipped from V and 6 bases from J, the junction kept 8 bases outside the gene matches. This CDR3 region has 17 residues. Germline V lookup: CDR1 SGHNT, CDR2 YENEEA. Here the CDR3 reads CASSSRLAGGLGNEQFF. The CDR3 coding sequence is TGTGCCAGCAGCTCCCGACTAGCGGGGGGGCTTGGCAATGAGCAGTTCTTC.

J is TRBJ1-2 and V is TRBV7-2, with D possibly being TRBD1 (6 bases). Trimming took 5 bases from V and 7 from J, leaving 20 bases between them. The CDR3 loop spans 15 amino acids. Germline V lookup: CDR1 SGHTA, CDR2 FQGNSA. DNA for the CDR3: TGTGCCAGCAGCCTACCACAGGGTTACGTGGGTGGCTACACCTTC. Protein sequence: CASSLPQGYVGGYTF.

The V and J genes are TRBV5-1 and TRBJ1-3, with no clear D. Germline CDR1 and CDR2: SGHRS and YFSETQ. CDR3 length: 12 amino acids. Trimming pared 4 bases from V and 3 bases from J, leaving 5 bases between. CDR3 region: CASSIDGNTIYF. The CDR3, as DNA: TGCGCCAGCAGCATCGATGGAAACACCATATATTTT.

This chain connects TRBV20-1 to TRBJ1-3; D gene uncertain. V dropped 1 base and J dropped 6 bases, with 10 bases sitting between them. CDR1 DFQATT and CDR2 SNEGSKA come from the germline V gene (reference sequence). The CDR3 runs 13 residues. The CDR3 loop reads CSARAILENTIYF. The CDR3 nucleotides are TGCAGTGCTAGAGCTATCCTTGAAAACACCATATATTTT.

The gene calls are TRBV2 and TRBJ2-7; 7 bases line up with TRBD1. The junction had 5 bases not matched to a gene; V was cut back by 0 bases and J by 6 bases. This CDR3 has 14 amino acids. Germline V CDR1 and CDR2: SNHLY, FYNNEI. CDR3 residues: CASSEARQGTEQYF. DNA for the CDR3: TGTGCCAGCAGTGAAGCGCGACAGGGTACCGAGCAGTACTTC. Based on the CDR3 plus reference TRBV2 and TRBJ2-7, the full variable domain is EPEVTQTPSHQVTQMGQEVILRCVPISNHLYFYWYRQILGQKVEFLVSFYNNEISEKSEIFDDQFSVERPDGSNFTLKIRSTKLEDSAMYFCASSEARQGTEQYFGPGTRLTVT.

J is TRBJ2-6 and V is TRBV28; TRBD2 might be the D (5 bases). V gave up 3 bases and J gave up 7 bases, with 13 bases separating them. Germline loops: CDR1 MDHEN, CDR2 SYDVKM. CDR3 length: 15 amino acids. The CDR3 DNA follows: TGTGCCAGCAGTTTTATAGCTGAGGGAGCCAACGTCCTGACTTTC. Protein product: CASSFIAEGANVLTF.

This clonotype was observed a few times. This chain joins TRBV20-1 and TRBJ1-5; D is undetermined. The CDR3 covers 13 residues. Trimming removed 3 bases at V and 5 bases at J, with 11 bases between. The V gene's germline CDR1 is DFQATT and CDR2 SNEGSKA (reference sequence). In DNA, the CDR3 is TGCAGTGCTAGGGACCAATACTATCAGCCCCAGCATTTT. Translating gives CSARDQYYQPQHF.